The rows below give T cell receptor beta chains drawn from one sample of a study of cytomegalovirus exposure and HLA in healthy donors. TCRdb's copy holds only in-frame clones and misses some; the assay was immunoSEQ multiplex PCR. In the table there are about 67,000 clones, roughly 80% of which are singletons. Sequencing was done on a sample of PBMCs. The receptors derive from a woman aged 25-40 years in good health and CMV-seronegative. Each CDR3 is given with its conserved first and last residue. A D gene is named only where the DNA matches it firmly. Clone sizes are given selectively: once, few, many, or a class where the clone is expanded.

j_gene	v_gene	abundance	d_gene	CDR3nt	CDR3aa
TRBJ1-5	TRBV2	.	.	TGTGCCAGCAGGACAGTAATTAATCAGCCCCAGCATTTT	CASRTVINQPQHF
TRBJ1-2	TRBV4-3	.	.	TGCGCCAGCAGCCCCACAGGGTTCTATGGCTACACCTTC	CASSPTGFYGYTF
TRBJ1-1	TRBV7-6	few	.	TGTGCCAGCAGCTTAGGACACTTGAACACTGAAGCTTTCTTT	CASSLGHLNTEAFF
TRBJ1-3	TRBV28	.	.	TGTGCCAGCACTTCCAGGGTTCGGGGAAACACCATATATTTT	CASTSRVRGNTIYF
TRBJ1-5	TRBV5-5	.	.	TGTGCCAGCAGCTTGGTTTCCAGGGGCGATCAGCCCCAGCATTTT	CASSLVSRGDQPQHF
TRBJ2-5	TRBV11-2	.	.	TGTGCCAGCAGCCCGAACCGGGAGACCCAGTACTTC	CASSPNRETQYF
TRBJ2-2	TRBV7-2	.	.	TGTGCCAGCAGCTCTTACACCGGGGAGCTGTTTTTT	CASSSYTGELFF
TRBJ2-7	TRBV28	once	TRBD2	TGTGCCAGCAGCTCGGGACTAGCGGGGGTAGAGCAGTACTTC	CASSSGLAGVEQYF
TRBJ1-2	TRBV25-1	.	.	TGTGCCAGCAGCGAACCCAGGGATAACTATGGCTACACCTTC	CASSEPRDNYGYTF
TRBJ1-1	TRBV10-1	once	.	TGCGCCAGCAGTGGAAAAAGAGATTCCACTGAAGCTTTCTTT	CASSGKRDSTEAFF
TRBJ2-3	TRBV7-2	few	TRBD2	TGTGCCAGCAGCTTAGCGGCGTCTAGCGGGGGGGCAACAGATACGCAGTATTTT	CASSLAASSGGATDTQYF
TRBJ2-7	TRBV7-2	.	.	TGTGCCAGCAGCCCTCAGGTGGAGGAGGGCGGCGAGCAGTACTTC	CASSPQVEEGGEQYF
TRBJ2-1	TRBV7-9	.	.	TGTGCCAGCAGCTTACGTTGGCAGGGAAAATCCTACAATGAGCAGTTCTTC	CASSLRWQGKSYNEQFF